These 5 T cell receptor beta chains came from one sample sequenced in a study of early T cells in non-severe SARS-CoV-2 infection. TCRdb reprocessed the 5' RACE reads via MiXCR and lists one record per CDR3 protein. The data show roughly 25,000 distinct CDR3 sequences, with approximately 4.5% seen just once and around 16% held by the top ten. Sequenced material: whole blood. These receptors all stem from an adult who was a healthcare worker with PCR-confirmed SARS-CoV-2 infection or an uninfected control (not recorded which).

The table lists this clonotype with many counts. The chain is built from TRBV12-3 or TRBV12-4 and TRBJ2-1; D gene ambiguous. This CDR3 contains 14 residues. V gave up 5 bases and J gave up 5 bases, with 13 bases separating them. In nucleotides, the CDR3 is TGTGCCAGCAGTCGACGGACGATTGACAATGAGCAGTTCTTC. It is translated as CASSRRTIDNEQFF.

To note about this clonotype: Possible read error: a much larger clone is one base away. The chain links TRBV20-1 to TRBJ2-6; 7 bases agree with TRBD1. The CDR3 runs to 16 residues. Germline CDR1 is DFQATT and CDR2 is SNEGSKA (reference sequence). The CDR3 bases are TGCAGTGCTAGACCCCCCAGGGGGTCTGGGGCCAACGTCCTGGCTTTC. Amino acids: CSARPPRGSGANVLAF.

This clonotype was seen ten or more times. The chain recombines TRBV20-1 with TRBJ2-1, with TRBD1 matching 11 bases. The CDR3 consists of 14 residues. J gave up 8 bases and V 3 bases, and 6 bases lay outside the gene matches. The germline V gene encodes CDR1 DFQATT and CDR2 SNEGSKA (reference sequence). Written as DNA, the CDR3 is TGCAGTGCTAGTCGTAGGACAGGGGGCGATGAGCAGTTCTTC. Protein product: CSASRRTGGDEQFF.

This sequence joins TRBV29-1 and TRBJ1-1, with D unclear. Trimming cost V 2 bases and J 3 bases, with 10 bases left between them. Germline CDR1 and CDR2: SQVTM and ANQGSEA. CDR3 length: 13 residues. The CDR3, as DNA: TGCAGCGTTGAAAATCGTCGGGACACTGAAGCTTTCTTT. Residues: CSVENRRDTEAFF. Using reference TRBV29-1 and TRBJ1-1 for the parts outside the CDR3, the full variable domain is SAVISQKPSRDICQRGTSLTIQCQVDSQVTMMFWYRQQPGQSLTLIATANQGSEATYESGFVIDKFPISRPNLTFSTLTVSNMSPEDSSIYLCSVENRRDTEAFFGQGTRLTVV.

This clonotype was seen more than once but under ten times. The chain links TRBV27 to TRBJ1-5; D gene ambiguous. CDR3 length: 13 amino acids. The V end was cut by 7 bases, the J end by 4 bases, with 11 bases between. Germline V gene sequence: CDR1 MNHEY, CDR2 SMNVEV (reference sequence). CDR3: CASMARINQPQHF. CDR3 nucleotide sequence: TGTGCCAGCATGGCCAGGATTAATCAGCCCCAGCATTTT.